The TCR beta chain described here comes from a study of CD4 T cells in relation to SARS-CoV-2 and coronaviruses. Whole-study context: PBMCs were cultured with antigen for roughly 10 days before TCR beta sequencing. Study results and caveats: Monoreactive clones expanded significantly more to SARS-CoV-2 than crossreactive clones did. Each donor contributed either pre-pandemic or post-infection samples, not both. Memory recall responses, not primary responses primed in culture, are what the assay detects.

The data were produced by immunoSEQ multiplex PCR, yet TCRdb's version contains in-frame clones alone and is incomplete. The profile covers approximately 39,000 clones, with over 75% appearing a single time and roughly 20% taken by the ten largest. For this clone: Its antigen is as yet unknown.

The V end was cut by 1 base, the J end by 4 bases, with 9 bases between. CDR1 SGDLS and CDR2 YYNGEE come from the germline V gene. CDR3 length: 14 amino acids. V gene TRBV9 combines with J gene TRBJ1-3; D gene unclear. This clonotype was sampled from an adult with COVID-19. The sequenced sample was memory CD4+ T cells from PBMCs, cultured in vitro. The CDR3 DNA reads as TGTGCCAGCAGCGTATCGACTGAGGGAAACACCATATATTTT. It yields the protein CASSVSTEGNTIYF.